This T cell receptor (beta chain) was captured in a study of response to subunit inactivated influenza vaccine. Whole-study results and caveats: Authors suggested each seasonal influenza vaccination recruits few new T cells.

With respect to this clonotype: Its antigen is currently unknown.

The germline gives CDR1 MNHEY, CDR2 SMNVEV (reference sequence). This CDR3 has 15 residues. V was cut by 5 bases and J by 2 bases, with 16 bases left in between. One entry per CDR3 protein results from TCRdb running MiXCR on the RT-PCR reads. The table lists some 800,000 distinct CDR3 sequences, roughly 20% of them singletons. This clonotype was sampled from a man between 50 and 59 years old who received an inactivated influenza vaccine. The sequencing here drew on PBMCs from blood, taken 5 days after vaccination. This chain joins TRBV27 and TRBJ2-7, with TRBD1 as a possible D gene (6 bases). CDR3 sequence (DNA): TGTGCCAGCAGTCCCCGGACAGCGCTAACCTACGAGCAGTACTTC. Amino acids: CASSPRTALTYEQYF.